This TCR beta chain comes out of a study of CD8+ T cells in alopecia areata. About the research overall: Tofacitinib administration to treated patients was oral, at 5 to 10 mg twice daily. Treated patients were scored for severity by percent of scalp affected. Study-level results: While patients received tofacitinib, many expanded lesional clones remained present in scalp and blood. Among the top 100, expanded CD8+ clones, as well as scalp clonality, were significantly decreased by tofacitinib.

With respect to this clone: Its antigen is unknown.

The CDR3 consists of 14 residues. Trimming removed 4 bases at V and 0 bases at J, with 9 bases between. Germline V lookup: CDR1 MNHEY, CDR2 SVGAGI. This sample's treatment: oral pan-JAK inhibitor, 5-10 mg twice daily. cDNA prepared by RNA extraction and subsequent reverse transcription served as the template for sequencing. Sequenced by immunoSEQ multiplex PCR; TCRdb stores in-frame clones only, minus some. The sample contains about 200,000 clones, more than 30% of which appear only once. The J gene is TRBJ1-1, the V gene TRBV6-5; D unclear. This specimen consisted of CD4+ T cells sorted from blood, obtained at approximately week 31, from a patient treated with tofacitinib. The receptor's source is a human donor with alopecia areata. The CDR3 region has the DNA TGTGCCAGCAGTTCCGGGTTCATGAACACTGAAGCTTTCTTT. Translated: CASSSGFMNTEAFF.